This TCR beta chain was retrieved from a study of blood T cell repertoires in COVID-19. Study in general: The United States, Italy and Spain were the sources of the acute and convalescent COVID-19 samples. Sample material is recorded as cDNA or gDNA derived from T cells, B-cell-depleted T cells, or PBMCs.

This clone was counted between two and nine times. Authors' processing steps: Scientists estimated how many nucleated cells there were by amplifying reference gene primers. TCRdb's table, derived via immunoSEQ multiplex PCR, lists solely in-frame clones and lacks some. That table supplies the V and J calls and clone size; D and trimming were determined from the DNA. The sample contains approximately 200,000 clones, approximately 85% of which appear only once. V was cut by 6 bases and J by 2 bases, with 14 bases left in between. This CDR3 spans 14 amino acids. The V gene's germline CDR1 is SGHTA and CDR2 FQGNSA.

The origin of this receptor is a man aged 55 to 70 with acute or convalescent COVID-19. The chain combines TRBV7-2 with TRBJ2-7; D possibly corresponds to TRBD2 (7 bases). The sequencing input was peripheral blood. For the CDR3, the DNA is TGTGCCAGCAGTTCTGGGGGGGGCCCCTACGAGCAGTACTTC. This encodes CASSSGGGPYEQYF.